The subject of this entry is one T cell receptor beta chain. The antigen is undetermined. The data stem from a study of T cell responses to AZD1222 COVID-19 vaccine. Regarding the study as a whole: Dominant at 160-218 and 743-854, vaccine-associated CD4 TCRs also spanned spike.

Only in-frame clones appear in the TCRdb table, and some are missing; sequencing was by immunoSEQ multiplex PCR. The sample has 100,000 or so clones, around nine tenths seen once. Germline V gene sequence: CDR1 SNHLY, CDR2 FYNNEI. V was clipped by 4 bases and J by 4 bases, with 13 bases between them. This CDR3 has 14 residues. The genes are TRBV2 and TRBJ1-1, with D perhaps matching TRBD1 (6 bases). The sample here was peripheral blood, taken on day 0 of AZD1222 vaccination. This receptor was obtained from an adult in good health. CDR3 in DNA: TGTGCCAGCAGTGGGTTTCAGGGGACCACTGAAGCTTTCTTT. It yields the protein CASSGFQGTTEAFF.